This T cell receptor beta chain was captured by sequencing in a study of blood T cell repertoires in COVID-19. At the level of the study: Acute-phase and convalescent COVID-19 samples originated in the United States, Italy and Spain. PBMCs, B-cell-depleted T cells, or T cells were the source of the cDNA or gDNA that made up the material.

The CDR3 contains 14 residues. V dropped 6 bases and J dropped 5; count of bases not matched to a gene: 9. The germline V gene has CDR1 SGHRS and CDR2 YFSETQ. As processed by the authors: Quantification of nucleated cells was approximated via reference gene primer amplification. Repertoires were generated with immunoSEQ multiplex PCR, while TCRdb's copy carries only in-frame clones and drops some. Clone size and the V and J calls come from that table; the DNA yielded D and trimming. The table shows roughly 110,000 clones, with 75% to 90% occurring only once. The sequence came from a woman between 40 and 55 years old with acute or convalescent COVID-19. V and J are TRBV5-1 and TRBJ2-7; the match to TRBD2 covers 9 bases. Specimen: peripheral blood. The CDR3 DNA follows: TGCGCCAGCAAGGATGGCGGGGGGGCAGACGAGCAGTACTTC. Translating gives CASKDGGGADEQYF.